The clone carrying this T cell receptor (beta chain) was seen many times. Its antigen is currently unknown. TCRdb reprocessed the 5' RACE reads via MiXCR and lists one record per CDR3 protein. Of approximately 48,000 distinct CDR3 sequences in the sample, roughly 13% were seen once. The data stem from a study of neurological immune-mediated disorders. Regarding the study as a whole: Patients with HTLV-1-associated myelopathy had the highest level of TCR clonal expansion, whereas patients with multiple sclerosis had the lowest level, falling beneath the level found in healthy controls. Private repertoires in all groups were suggested, as expanded clones shared no CDR3 amino acid sequences across subjects.

This CDR3 is 17 amino acids long. Between the trimmed V and J ends, which lost 0 bases and 5 bases, there was a span of 21 bases. CDR1 and CDR2 (germline): SGHRS, YFSETQ. The time point denotes: longitudinal time-point 3. Unsorted libraries were generated from 2 million PBMCs held at -80 degrees C. Sequences were obtained from PBMCs. The receptor was isolated from a male donor with HTLV-1-associated myelopathy (HAM/TSP). The chain recombines TRBV5-1 with TRBJ2-7; D possibly uses TRBD1 or TRBD2 (6 bases each). Here the CDR3 DNA reads TGCGCCAGCAGCTTGGTGATCGAGGGGGGAAAAGGGAACGAGCAGTACTTC. It encodes CASSLVIEGGKGNEQYF.